This T cell receptor beta chain derives from a study of shared clonotypes between healthy human individuals. Worth noting for this clone: The antigen remains undetermined.

The CDR3 is made up of 18 amino acids. Germline CDR1 LNHNV, CDR2 YYDKDF (reference sequence). Unmatched junction bases numbered 12, after V lost 0 bases and J lost 6 bases. Measured with immunoSEQ multiplex PCR; TCRdb has only the in-frame clones, and not every one. The profile covers 750,000 to 1,000,000 clones, with 80% to 95% appearing a single time and around 24% taken by the ten largest. Terminally differentiated effector memory CD45RA+ cells were excluded from the naive CD8 cells, which were CD45RO-negative and positively selected for CCR7. Study-wide findings and caveats: Unshared clonotypes carried lower generation probabilities than those common to all four donors.

Material for sequencing was naive CD8+ T cells sorted from blood. The chain employs TRBV15 and TRBJ2-1; 9 bases match TRBD2. The sequence came from a man aged 25-45 years in good health. The CDR3 sequence is CATSRDSFYSGSGNEQFF. The CDR3 DNA reads as TGTGCCACCAGCAGAGATAGTTTTTATAGCGGGAGTGGCAATGAGCAGTTCTTC.